One sample yielded the 25 T cell receptor beta chains listed below, sequenced in a study of beta chain features in type 1 diabetes. Study-wide points: Patients with Type 1 diabetes showed moderately but significantly shorter TCRB CDR3s in all four CD4+ subsets.

Their target antigens are unknown. Expressed TCRB transcripts were sequenced after all isolated RNA was converted to cDNA. The protocol was immunoSEQ multiplex PCR, while the TCRdb copy is restricted to in-frame clones and leaves out a portion. The table shows more than 550,000 clones, with roughly 13% occurring only once. Sequencing was carried out using naive CD4+ T cells from blood. Every receptor here comes from a man aged 18-30 years with type 1 diabetes.

This clone was counted only a few times. This rearrangement joins TRBV30 to TRBJ1-4; D is unresolved. Germline CDR1 GTSNPN, CDR2 SVGIG (reference sequence). CDR3 size: 13 residues. The V and J ends lost 6 bases and 0 bases respectively, with 8 bases between them. CDR3 amino acids: CACSATTNEKLFF. Here the CDR3 DNA reads TGTGCCTGCTCGGCCACAACTAATGAAAAACTGTTTTTT.

This clone appeared a few times. J is TRBJ2-3 and V is TRBV29-1, with 8 bases matching TRBD2. V gave up 6 bases and J gave up 2 bases; unmatched junction bases: 7. Looked up from germline, CDR1 is SQVTM and CDR2 is ANQGSEA. This CDR3 is built from 14 residues. CDR3 DNA sequence: TGCAGCGTCGAGCGGGGGCCTACCACAGATACGCAGTATTTT. Amino acids: CSVERGPTTDTQYF.

The rearrangement links TRBV7-2 to TRBJ1-1; no definite D call. Germline CDR1 reads SGHTA; CDR2 reads FQGNSA. The V and J ends lost 5 bases and 3 bases respectively, with 16 bases between them. The CDR3 loop spans 15 amino acids. CDR3 coding DNA: TGTGCCAGCAGCCCCCGACATGCTCTGGACACTGAAGCTTTCTTT. Translating gives CASSPRHALDTEAFF.

This clone has just a few counts. This chain connects TRBV5-4 to TRBJ2-5, with D maybe TRBD1 (6 bases). The CDR3 loop spans 14 amino acids. In germline, CDR1 is SGHNT, CDR2 YYREEE (reference sequence). V lost 0 bases and J 4 bases, leaving 10 bases between the germline ends. CDR3 DNA sequence: TGTGCCAGCAGCTTGGCCGGACAGCGAGAGACCCAGTACTTC. It specifies CASSLAGQRETQYF. The whole variable domain, remainder taken from reference TRBV5-4 and TRBJ2-5, is ETGVTQSPTHLIKTRGQQVTLRCSSQSGHNTVSWYQQALGQGPQFIFQYYREEENGRGNFPPRFSGLQFPNYSSELNVNALELDDSALYLCASSLAGQRETQYFGPGTRLLVL.

This clone was detected only a few times. The gene calls are TRBV4-2 and TRBJ1-3; no definite D call. This CDR3 spans 12 amino acids. The germline CDR1 and CDR2 sequences are LGHNA and YNFKEQ. Trimming took off 6 bases at V and 6 bases at J, with 9 bases between the two ends. CDR3 DNA sequence: TGTGCCAGCAGTCCCCCGGAAAACACCATATATTTT. As protein: CASSPPENTIYF.

This clone came up many times. In the same sample, other DNA sequences code for this CDR3. The chain carries TRBV18 and TRBJ2-3; D possibly corresponds to TRBD2 (6 bases). The CDR3 runs to 13 residues. V was cut by 3 bases and J by 3 bases, with 7 bases left in between. CDR1 KGHSH and CDR2 LQKENI come from the germline V gene. The chain's CDR3 is CASSPGTTDTQYF. CDR3 nucleotides: TGTGCCAGCTCACCTGGGACTACAGATACGCAGTATTTT.

This clone was counted between two and nine times. This chain uses TRBV5-1 with TRBJ2-3; D remains ambiguous. The germline V gene encodes CDR1 SGHRS and CDR2 YFSETQ. The length of the CDR3 is 15 residues. V gave up 0 bases and J gave up 1 base, with 9 bases separating them. DNA for the CDR3: TGCGCCAGCAGCTTGGGGGCAGTAGGCACAGATACGCAGTATTTT. This translates into CASSLGAVGTDTQYF. Based on the CDR3 plus reference TRBV5-1 and TRBJ2-3, the full variable domain is KAGVTQTPRYLIKTRGQQVTLSCSPISGHRSVSWYQQTPGQGLQFLFEYFSETQRNKGNFPGRFSGRQFSNSRSEMNVSTLELGDSALYLCASSLGAVGTDTQYFGPGTRLTVL.

This clone was detected only a few times. J is TRBJ2-5 and V is TRBV29-1; possibly TRBD2 for D (6 bases). The CDR3 extends over 13 amino acids. Germline CDR1 SQVTM, CDR2 ANQGSEA. V lost 3 bases and J 4 bases, leaving 12 bases between the germline ends. Written as DNA, the CDR3 is TGCAGCGTTGATCGGTCAGCGGGAGAGACCCAGTACTTC. Protein product: CSVDRSAGETQYF.

This clone was seen a few times. The chain's CDR3 is CASSFLGGVAGGPREQFF. The CDR3 bases are TGCGCCAGCAGCTTCTTAGGCGGAGTAGCGGGAGGGCCGCGTGAGCAGTTCTTC. J is TRBJ2-1 and V is TRBV5-1; 11 nucleotides agree with TRBD2. Unmatched junction bases numbered 16, after V lost 2 bases and J lost 9 bases. The CDR3 is 18 residues long. The germline CDR1 and CDR2 sequences are SGHRS and YFSETQ. The full variable domain, rest sourced from reference TRBV5-1 and TRBJ2-1, is KAGVTQTPRYLIKTRGQQVTLSCSPISGHRSVSWYQQTPGQGLQFLFEYFSETQRNKGNFPGRFSGRQFSNSRSEMNVSTLELGDSALYLCASSFLGGVAGGPREQFFGPGTRLTVL.

This clone was detected only a few times. In nucleotides, the CDR3 is TGCGCCAGAGGATCCGGGACTAGCGGGAGAGATTACTACAATGAGCAGTTCTTC. Translation: CARGSGTSGRDYYNEQFF. J is TRBJ2-1 and V is TRBV5-1, with 14 bases lining up with TRBD2. This CDR3 has 18 residues. After removal of 8 bases from V and 3 bases from J, the junction contained 13 bases not matched to a gene. Germline CDR1 reads SGHRS; CDR2 reads YFSETQ.

This clone came up a few times. The J gene is TRBJ1-1, the V gene TRBV7-3; unclear D gene. Germline loops: CDR1 SGHTA, CDR2 FQGTGA. The CDR3 runs 13 residues. V was trimmed by 3 bases and J by 1 base, leaving 6 bases between them. DNA of the CDR3: TGTGCCAGCAGCTTCAGCCAGAACACTGAAGCTTTCTTT. Translation: CASSFSQNTEAFF.

This clone came up a few times. The rearrangement links TRBV5-1 to TRBJ2-7; perhaps TRBD1 as D (6 bases). V was clipped by 4 bases and J by 1 base, with 12 bases between them. Germline CDR1 and CDR2: SGHRS and YFSETQ. This CDR3 contains 14 residues. CDR3 nucleotides: TGCGCCAGCAGCCTGCCGGACAGTTCCTACGAGCAGTACTTC. It translates to CASSLPDSSYEQYF.

This clone was picked up a small number of times. The chain is built from TRBV19 and TRBJ2-6; 9 bases align to TRBD1. V trimming: 5 bases; J trimming: 5 bases; junction bases outside the gene matches: 13. The length of the CDR3 is 18 residues. Germline CDR1 and CDR2: LNHDA and SQIVND (reference sequence). The CDR3 coding sequence is TGTGCCAGTAGTTCCGCCCGGACAGGGGTGTCATGGGCCAACGTCCTGACTTTC. Its protein is CASSSARTGVSWANVLTF. The full variable domain, completed using reference TRBV19 and TRBJ2-6, is DGGITQSPKYLFRKEGQNVTLSCEQNLNHDAMYWYRQDPGQGLRLIYYSQIVNDFQKGDIAEGYSVSREKKESFPLTVTSAQKNPTAFYLCASSSARTGVSWANVLTFGAGSRLTVL.

The J gene is TRBJ2-5, the V gene TRBV7-3, with D unresolved. The CDR3 extends over 12 amino acids. V lost 3 bases to trimming and J lost 6 bases, with 8 bases between them. The germline CDR1 and CDR2 sequences are SGHTA and FQGTGA. The CDR3, as DNA: TGTGCCAGCAGCTTTCGATCGCAGACCCAGTACTTC. Its translation: CASSFRSQTQYF.

This clone was counted between two and nine times. V is TRBV7-2 and J is TRBJ1-2, with D possibly TRBD1 on 5 matching bases. Germline V gene lookup returns CDR1 SGHTA and CDR2 FQGNSA. Trimming took off 0 bases at V and 8 bases at J, with 13 bases between the two ends. The CDR3 loop spans 14 amino acids. In nucleotides, the CDR3 is TGTGCCAGCAGCTTAGCGCTCGGGGACCGGGGCTACACCTTC. The encoded protein is CASSLALGDRGYTF.

This clone was found a few times. The chain combines TRBV30 with TRBJ1-1; 7 nucleotides agree with TRBD1. The V segment lost 3 bases and the J segment 6 bases; nucleotides outside the gene matches: 4. Germline V gene data show CDR1 as GTSNPN and CDR2 as SVGIG (reference sequence). The CDR3 sequence is 12 residues long. CDR3 sequence: CAWSHTGAEAFF. CDR3 nucleotides: TGTGCCTGGAGCCATACAGGGGCTGAAGCTTTCTTT.

This chain uses TRBV7-9 with TRBJ2-2; D is ambiguous. The CDR3 extends over 15 amino acids. The germline CDR1 and CDR2 sequences are SEHNR and FQNEAQ (reference sequence). V lost 4 bases, J lost 3 bases, and 12 bases lay in between. The CDR3 sequence: CASSSIAGYTGELFF. Written as DNA, the CDR3 is TGTGCCAGCAGCTCTATAGCAGGTTACACCGGGGAGCTGTTTTTT.

This clone was seen more than once but under ten times. The rearrangement uses TRBV11-1 and TRBJ2-5; 9 bases are shared with TRBD2. The CDR3 is 16 amino acids. The J segment lost 7 bases and the V segment lost 5 bases, leaving 14 bases of the junction unmatched. Germline V gives CDR1 SGHAT, CDR2 FQDESV (reference sequence). CDR3 sequence (DNA): TGTGCCAGCAGCGTCGCGGTAGCGGGGGCCCCAGTGACCCAGTACTTC. Residues: CASSVAVAGAPVTQYF.

This clone was counted between two and nine times. The chain is built from TRBV18 and TRBJ1-4; D is ambiguous. Germline CDR1 KGHSH, CDR2 LQKENI. The V end lost 0 bases, the J end lost 1 base, and 6 bases lay between the germline ends. The CDR3 has 15 amino acids. This CDR3 is CASSPPEGTNEKLFF. As DNA, the CDR3 is TGTGCCAGCTCACCACCGGAGGGAACTAATGAAAAACTGTTTTTT.

This rearrangement joins TRBV27 to TRBJ2-1, with D perhaps assigned TRBD1 or TRBD2 (5 bases each). The CDR3 loop spans 12 amino acids. Per the germline V gene, CDR1 is MNHEY and CDR2 is SMNVEV (reference sequence). Trimming left V 10 bases short and J 7 bases short, with 14 bases between. CDR3 nucleotide sequence: TGTGCCACCCAGGGACGGCTTAATGAGCAGTTCTTC. Amino acid sequence: CATQGRLNEQFF.

CDR3 sequence: CASSRTGGPTDTQYF. The CDR3 DNA follows: TGTGCCAGCAGCAGGACAGGGGGTCCCACAGATACGCAGTATTTT. The chain couples TRBV9 to TRBJ2-3; TRBD1 matches 10 bases. J was trimmed by 2 bases and V by 4 bases; bases with no gene match: 4. Germline assignment: CDR1 SGDLS and CDR2 YYNGEE. The CDR3 spans 15 residues.

V is TRBV14 and J is TRBJ1-1; tentatively, D is TRBD1 (5 bases). V was pared by 0 bases and J by 1 base, with 9 bases between. CDR1 is SGHDN, CDR2 FVKESK, per germline. The CDR3 length is 15 residues. The CDR3 sequence is CASSQDRTSNTEAFF. The CDR3 DNA is TGTGCCAGCAGCCAAGATCGGACATCGAACACTGAAGCTTTCTTT.

In this sample, this clone turned up a few times. The chain is built from TRBV10-3 and TRBJ2-5; D possibly matches TRBD1 or TRBD2 (6 bases each). This CDR3 contains 16 residues. The germline V and J ends were trimmed by 2 bases and 0 bases, with 13 bases remaining between them. The V gene's germline CDR1 is ENHRY and CDR2 SYGVKD. CDR3 nucleotides: TGTGCCATCAGTGAGAGGGGGGACACGTACCAAGAGACCCAGTACTTC. Translating it yields CAISERGDTYQETQYF.

On this clone itself: This CDR3 is also generated by other DNA sequences in the sample. This chain connects TRBV30 to TRBJ1-5; no reliable D call. This CDR3 spans 13 amino acids. The germline gives CDR1 GTSNPN, CDR2 SVGIG (reference sequence). The V gene lost 4 bases and the J gene lost 2 bases, with 9 bases spanning the gap. The CDR3 loop is CAWNLGGNQPQHF. For the CDR3, the DNA is TGTGCCTGGAATCTCGGCGGCAATCAGCCCCAGCATTTT. Drawing the rest from reference TRBV30 and TRBJ1-5, the complete variable domain is SQTIHQWPATLVQPVGSPLSLECTVEGTSNPNLYWYRQAAGRGLQLLFYSVGIGQISSEVPQNLSASRPQDRQFILSSKKLLLSDSGFYLCAWNLGGNQPQHFGDGTRLSIL.

The chain joins TRBV7-2 to TRBJ1-2, with D uncertain. V was trimmed by 4 bases and J by 1 base, leaving 13 bases between them. The germline CDR1 and CDR2 sequences are SGHTA and FQGNSA. CDR3 size: 15 residues. CDR3 region: CASSSRREVNYGYTF. As DNA, the CDR3 is TGTGCCAGCAGCTCCCGACGAGAGGTTAACTATGGCTACACCTTC.